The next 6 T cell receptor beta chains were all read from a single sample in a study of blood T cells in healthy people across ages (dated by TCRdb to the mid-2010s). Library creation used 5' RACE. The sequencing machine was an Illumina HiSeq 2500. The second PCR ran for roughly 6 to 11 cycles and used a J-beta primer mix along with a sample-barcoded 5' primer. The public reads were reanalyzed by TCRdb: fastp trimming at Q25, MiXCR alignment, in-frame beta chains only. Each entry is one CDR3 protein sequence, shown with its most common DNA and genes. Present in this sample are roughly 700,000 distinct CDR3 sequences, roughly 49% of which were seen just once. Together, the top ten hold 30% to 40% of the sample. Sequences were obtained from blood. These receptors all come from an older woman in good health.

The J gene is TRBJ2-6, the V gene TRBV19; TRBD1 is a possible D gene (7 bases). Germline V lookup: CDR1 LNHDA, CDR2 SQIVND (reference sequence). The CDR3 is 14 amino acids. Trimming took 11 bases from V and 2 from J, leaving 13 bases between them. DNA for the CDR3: TGTGCCTCCGGAGGGACAGCTGGGGCCAACGTCCTGACTTTC. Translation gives CASGGTAGANVLTF.

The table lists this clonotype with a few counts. The CDR3, as DNA: TGTGCCAGCAGTTATAGCGGACAGGGTCGCAATGAGCAGTTCTTC. The encoded protein is CASSYSGQGRNEQFF. The V and J genes are TRBV6-6 and TRBJ2-1, with 8 bases fitting TRBD1. V trimming: 3 bases; J trimming: 6 bases; junction bases outside the gene matches: 7. CDR3 length equals 15 residues. The V gene's germline CDR1 is MNHNY and CDR2 SVGAGI (reference sequence).

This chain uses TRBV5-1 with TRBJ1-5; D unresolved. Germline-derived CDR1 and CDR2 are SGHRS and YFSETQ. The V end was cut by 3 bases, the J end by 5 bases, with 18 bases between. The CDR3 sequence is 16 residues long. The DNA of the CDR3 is TGCGCCAGCAGCTCCCCCCCTCGACACCCTGATCAGCCCCAGCATTTT. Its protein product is CASSSPPRHPDQPQHF.

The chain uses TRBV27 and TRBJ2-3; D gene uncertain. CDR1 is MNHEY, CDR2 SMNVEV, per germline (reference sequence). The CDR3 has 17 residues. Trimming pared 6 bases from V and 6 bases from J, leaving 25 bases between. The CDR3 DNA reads TGTGCCAGCAGCCGAAGGACCCGGCAAGGTATAACGGATACGCAGTATTTT. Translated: CASSRRTRQGITDTQYF.

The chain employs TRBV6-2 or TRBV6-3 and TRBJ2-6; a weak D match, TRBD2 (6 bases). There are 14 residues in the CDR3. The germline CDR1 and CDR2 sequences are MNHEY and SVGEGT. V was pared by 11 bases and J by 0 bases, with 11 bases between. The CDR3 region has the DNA TGTGCCGCGGGGACGGCCTCTGGGGCCAACGTCCTGACTTTC. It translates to CAAGTASGANVLTF.

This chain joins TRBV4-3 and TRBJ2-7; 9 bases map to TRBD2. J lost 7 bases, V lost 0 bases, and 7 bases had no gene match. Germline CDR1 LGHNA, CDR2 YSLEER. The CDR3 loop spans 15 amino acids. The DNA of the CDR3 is TGCGCCAGCAGCCAAGACGCGGGGGGGTTTAATGAGCAGTACTTC. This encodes CASSQDAGGFNEQYF.